One sample yielded the 32 T cell receptor beta chains listed below, sequenced in a study of beta chain features in type 1 diabetes (dated by TCRdb to between 2017 and 2018). Beyond this particular receptor, the publication reports: A moderate but significant shortening of TCRB CDR3 length was observed in type 1 diabetes patients in all four CD4+ subsets.

No cognate antigen is known for these TCRs. Library generation was performed with the immunoSEQ multiplex PCR assay. The entire isolated RNA was reverse transcribed using the High Capacity cDNA Reverse Transcription Kit, and thus expressed TCRB transcripts were sequenced. Imported from immuneACCESS, the table was reduced by TCRdb to in-frame sequences with V and J called. These copies leave out some clones; in studies compared against another copy, an unresolved V gene accounts for under half, and the cause of the remainder is not known. In this sample the table shows hundreds of thousands of clones, around 9.3% of which occur a single time. More than 0.8% of the sample is in the top ten clones. Sequencing was done on a sample of central memory CD4+ T cells from blood. The receptor set was obtained from a man between 25 and 39 years old with type 1 diabetes.

The CDR3 here is CASSLGSPSSEQYF. CDR3 sequence (DNA): TGTGCCAGCAGCTTAGGGAGCCCGAGCAGCGAGCAGTACTTC. This chain uses TRBV7-9 with TRBJ2-7; no clear D. CDR1 SEHNR and CDR2 FQNEAQ come from the germline V gene (reference sequence). The length of the CDR3 is 14 residues. Trimming removed 1 base from V and 6 bases from J, with 13 bases in between.

This clone was seen at least ten times. The rearrangement uses TRBV28 and TRBJ2-3, with 7 bases aligning to TRBD1. The junction had 7 bases not matched to a gene; V was cut back by 3 bases and J by 7 bases. The CDR3 is 14 amino acids. CDR1 is MDHEN and CDR2 is SYDVKM in the germline V gene. The CDR3 nucleotides are TGTGCCAGCAGTTTGGGGGACAGAGGGAATACGCAGTATTTT. Protein: CASSLGDRGNTQYF.

This clone appeared a few times. This sequence joins TRBV5-1 and TRBJ2-3; TRBD2 matches at 8 bases. Germline CDR1 is SGHRS and CDR2 is YFSETQ. The CDR3 has 17 residues. V lost 0 bases to trimming and J lost 1 base; unmatched junction nucleotides: 7. In DNA, the CDR3 is TGCGCCAGCAGCTTGGGGCAAGGAGCGGGAGGCACAGATACGCAGTATTTT. Amino acids: CASSLGQGAGGTDTQYF.

Turning to this clone: The same CDR3 arises from other DNA sequences in this sample as well. The rearrangement joins TRBV28 to TRBJ2-7; a weak D match, TRBD2 (5 bases). V lost 2 bases, J lost 0 bases, and 8 bases lay in between. Germline V gene lookup returns CDR1 MDHEN and CDR2 SYDVKM. The CDR3 contains 14 residues. Written as DNA, the CDR3 is TGTGCCAGCAGTTTAGCGGGCAGCTCCTACGAGCAGTACTTC. Translating it yields CASSLAGSSYEQYF.

This chain links TRBV19 with TRBJ1-1; D uncertain. The germline V and J ends were trimmed by 4 bases and 1 base, with 10 bases remaining between them. There are 14 residues in the CDR3. From germline, CDR1 is LNHDA and CDR2 SQIVND (reference sequence). The CDR3, as DNA: TGTGCCAGTAGTACCCCGTCGGGGAACACTGAAGCTTTCTTT. The encoded protein is CASSTPSGNTEAFF.

This clone was picked up many times. Within the sample, other DNA sequences also encode this same CDR3. V and J are TRBV5-1 and TRBJ1-1, with a tentative D call TRBD1 (5 bases). Germline values: CDR1 SGHRS, CDR2 YFSETQ. V was cut by 4 bases and J by 2 bases, with 12 bases left in between. The CDR3 loop spans 14 amino acids. For the CDR3, the DNA is TGCGCCAGCAGCCTAGGGACGGACAACACTGAAGCTTTCTTT. Its translation is CASSLGTDNTEAFF.

This clone was detected a few times. The V gene is TRBV18, the J gene TRBJ2-3; D is possibly TRBD2 (5 bases). This CDR3 has 14 residues. The V end lost 6 bases, the J end lost 2 bases, and 12 bases lay between the germline ends. Germline CDR1 is KGHSH and CDR2 is LQKENI. The CDR3 spells CASSPTRVTDTQYF. DNA for the CDR3: TGTGCCAGCTCCCCTACTAGGGTCACAGATACGCAGTATTTT.

V usage is TRBV6-5 and J usage is TRBJ2-3; perhaps D is TRBD1 or TRBD2 (5 bases each). Trimming cost V 4 bases and J 2 bases, with 10 bases left between them. Germline values: CDR1 MNHEY, CDR2 SVGAGI. The length of the CDR3 is 14 residues. CDR3 loop: CASSWDGITDTQYF. The DNA of the CDR3 is TGTGCCAGCAGTTGGGACGGAATCACAGATACGCAGTATTTT.

This clone was counted between two and nine times. This chain links TRBV4-1 with TRBJ2-3; D is undetermined. Trimming took off 1 base at V and 2 bases at J, with 10 bases between the two ends. CDR1 is MGHRA, CDR2 YSYEKL, per germline. The CDR3 has 15 residues. The CDR3 sequence: CASSQGAHFTDTQYF. In nucleotides, the CDR3 is TGCGCCAGCAGCCAAGGAGCGCACTTCACAGATACGCAGTATTTT.

The chain is built from TRBV7-2 and TRBJ2-1; 9 nucleotides match TRBD1. With V trimmed by 1 base and J by 8 bases, 3 bases remained unmatched. This CDR3 is built from 14 residues. Germline V gene lookup returns CDR1 SGHTA and CDR2 FQGNSA. The CDR3 coding sequence is TGTGCCAGCAGCTTAGGGGACAGGGCTCATGAGCAGTTCTTC. It is translated as CASSLGDRAHEQFF.

Note on this clone: At one of its ends the junction is not consistent with the germline gene, which may arise from a read error. The chain couples TRBV19 to TRBJ2-4; TRBD1 is a possible D gene (5 bases). The CDR3 has 13 residues. Per germline, CDR1 LNHDA and CDR2 SQIVND (reference sequence). This chain's CDR3 is CASILEVIRVVDF. CDR3 nucleotides: TGTGCCAGTATCCTAGAGGTGATCAGGGTCGTGGACTTC.

This clone was seen a handful of times. The chain has TRBV19 and TRBJ2-1; TRBD2 matches at 10 bases. Germline V gene data show CDR1 as LNHDA and CDR2 as SQIVND (reference sequence). Trimming at V came to 8 bases and at J to 9 bases, leaving 13 bases not matched to a gene. CDR3 length: 15 residues. The CDR3 DNA is TGTGCCAGTGCCGGCCTCGCTAGCGGGGGAGGTGAGCAGTTCTTC. Protein sequence: CASAGLASGGGEQFF.

This clone came up a few times. The gene calls are TRBV5-1 and TRBJ2-4; TRBD2 aligns across 8 bases. Germline trimming cut 4 bases from V and 5 bases from J; bases unmatched to any gene: 5. CDR3 length: 14 amino acids. Germline values: CDR1 SGHRS, CDR2 YFSETQ. CDR3: CASSMGREENIQYF. The CDR3 DNA reads TGCGCCAGCAGCATGGGGCGGGAGGAAAACATTCAGTACTTC.

The gene calls are TRBV7-9 and TRBJ1-5; possibly TRBD1 for D (6 bases). Per germline, CDR1 SEHNR and CDR2 FQNEAQ (reference sequence). There are 14 residues in the CDR3. Trimming cost V 5 bases and J 4 bases, with 12 bases left between them. CDR3: CASSREGGNQPQHF. DNA for the CDR3: TGTGCCAGCAGCCGCGAGGGGGGAAATCAGCCCCAGCATTTT.

The rearrangement links TRBV5-1 to TRBJ1-6; 9 bases agree with TRBD1. Germline loops: CDR1 SGHRS, CDR2 YFSETQ. With 4 bases clipped from V and 14 bases from J, the junction kept 10 bases outside the gene matches. CDR3 size: 14 residues. The CDR3 DNA is TGCGCCAGCAGCCCGGGACAGGGTGTTTCGGCCCTCCACTTT. Translated: CASSPGQGVSALHF.

This clone was seen only a few times. The chain combines TRBV10-2 with TRBJ2-7; D is uncertain. The CDR3 runs to 13 residues. Germline lookup yields CDR1 WSHSY and CDR2 SAAADI. Trimming pared 3 bases from V and 7 bases from J, leaving 13 bases between. The CDR3 loop reads CASSEVLGREQYF. The CDR3 DNA sequence: TGCGCCAGCAGTGAAGTATTGGGTAGGGAGCAGTACTTC.

This chain connects TRBV5-6 to TRBJ2-7, with TRBD1 identical over 7 bases. The CDR3 length is 14 residues. Germline V gene data show CDR1 as SGHDT and CDR2 as YYEEEE. V shed 4 bases and J 3 bases; nucleotides not matched to a gene: 7. The CDR3 is CASSRTGLSYEQYF. The CDR3 DNA follows: TGTGCCAGCAGCAGGACAGGTCTTAGCTACGAGCAGTACTTC.

This clone was found a few times. The J gene is TRBJ1-6, the V gene TRBV7-9; D unclear. Germline CDR1 and CDR2: SEHNR and FQNEAQ (reference sequence). The CDR3 has 14 residues. Trimming left V 1 base short and J 5 bases short, with 6 bases between. The CDR3 region is CASSLGRDNSPLHF. CDR3 coding DNA: TGTGCCAGCAGCTTAGGCAGAGATAATTCACCCCTCCACTTT.

This clone came up many times. J is TRBJ2-3 and V is TRBV21-1; the table's D call, TRBD1, has no DNA check behind it. TRBV21-1 represents a pseudogene. The length of the CDR3 is 17 residues. The CDR3 DNA follows: TGTGCCAGCAGCGTGACCGGGACAGGGGCGGGCACAGATACGCAGTATTTT. Amino acid sequence: CASSVTGTGAGTDTQYF.

This clone showed up just a few times. The rearrangement links TRBV30 to TRBJ1-4; 8 nucleotides match TRBD1. With V trimmed by 3 bases and J by 7 bases, 4 bases remained unmatched. The CDR3 extends over 13 amino acids. The germline gives CDR1 GTSNPN, CDR2 SVGIG (reference sequence). The CDR3 DNA sequence: TGTGCCTGGAGCCGGACAGGGTCTGAAAAACTGTTTTTT. Amino acid sequence: CAWSRTGSEKLFF.

This clone showed up just a few times. The chain recombines TRBV25-1 with TRBJ1-1, with 8 bases lining up with TRBD1. V lost 2 bases, J lost 5 bases, and 1 base stayed unmatched. This CDR3 spans 13 amino acids. The V gene's germline CDR1 is MGHDK and CDR2 SYGVNS. CDR3 residues: CASSENRGTEAFF. CDR3 sequence (DNA): TGTGCCAGCAGTGAAAACAGGGGGACTGAAGCTTTCTTT. The whole variable domain, remainder taken from reference TRBV25-1 and TRBJ1-1, is EADIYQTPRYLVIGTGKKITLECSQTMGHDKMYWYQQDPGMELHLIHYSYGVNSTEKGDLSSESTVSRIRTEHFPLTLESARPSHTSQYLCASSENRGTEAFFGQGTRLTVV.

This clone turned up a few times. The rearrangement uses TRBV28 and TRBJ2-7, with TRBD1 matching 8 bases. J lost 2 bases, V lost 2 bases, and 8 bases had no gene match. The germline V gene has CDR1 MDHEN and CDR2 SYDVKM. The CDR3 has 16 residues. In DNA, the CDR3 is TGTGCCAGCAGTTTACTAGGAGGACAGGGAGCCTACGAGCAGTACTTC. Its translation: CASSLLGGQGAYEQYF.

The V gene is TRBV6-6, the J gene TRBJ2-7, with D possibly being TRBD1 (5 bases). V lost 6 bases and J lost 2, with 11 bases in between. Germline V gives CDR1 MNHNY, CDR2 SVGAGI (reference sequence). This CDR3 has 13 residues. CDR3 sequence reads: CASRETEAYEQYF. The CDR3 DNA reads as TGTGCCAGCAGAGAGACAGAAGCCTACGAGCAGTACTTC.

The chain combines TRBV29-1 with TRBJ2-5, with TRBD2 matching 8 bases. Germline V CDR1 and CDR2: SQVTM, ANQGSEA. This CDR3 contains 13 residues. Trimming removed 4 bases from V and 2 bases from J; junction bases left unmatched: 3. As DNA, the CDR3 is TGCAGCGTTGGCGGGGGGTCACAAGAGACCCAGTACTTC. Amino acid sequence: CSVGGGSQETQYF.

This clone showed up just once. The V and J genes are TRBV9 and TRBJ1-5; D may be TRBD1 (5 bases). Trimming took 4 bases from V and 9 from J, leaving 17 bases between them. The length of the CDR3 is 14 residues. Germline V gives CDR1 SGDLS, CDR2 YYNGEE. The CDR3 region has the DNA TGTGCCAGCAGCTCCCAGGGCAGGCAAGGGCCCCAGCATTTT. Translated, it gives CASSSQGRQGPQHF.

J is TRBJ1-1 and V is TRBV28; D is ambiguous. Looked up from germline, CDR1 is MDHEN and CDR2 is SYDVKM. Between the trimmed V and J ends, which lost 5 bases and 11 bases, there was a span of 12 bases. This CDR3 is 11 amino acids long. This CDR3 is CASSREASAFF. DNA for the CDR3: TGTGCCAGCAGTAGGGAGGCCAGTGCTTTCTTT.

The chain employs TRBV23-1 and TRBJ2-5, with D possibly matching TRBD2 (6 bases). TRBV23-1 is labeled an ORF, and its function is uncertain. The CDR3 length is 16 residues. Trimming cost V 0 bases and J 2 bases, with 13 bases left between them. The CDR3 loop is CASSQSRTILQETQYF. For the CDR3, the DNA is TGCGCCAGCAGTCAATCCCGGACTATCCTTCAAGAGACCCAGTACTTC.

In its sample, this clone was seen a few times. The V and J genes are TRBV9 and TRBJ1-5; 9 nucleotides align to TRBD1. The CDR3 has 17 residues. The germline V gene has CDR1 SGDLS and CDR2 YYNGEE. V shed 3 bases, J shed 2 bases, and the junction held 9 bases outside the gene matches. The CDR3 sequence is CASSGGTGIGGNQPQHF. The CDR3 DNA sequence: TGTGCCAGCAGCGGAGGGACAGGGATCGGTGGCAATCAGCCCCAGCATTTT.

There are a few counts of this clone. Other nucleotide sequences from this sample produce the same CDR3. V and J are TRBV7-2 and TRBJ2-3; D remains ambiguous. The CDR3 is 12 amino acids. The germline CDR1 and CDR2 sequences are SGHTA and FQGNSA. Trimming shortened V by 8 bases and J by 1 base, and 7 bases separated the two germline ends. The CDR3 protein is CASGRGTDTQYF. The CDR3 nucleotides read TGTGCCAGCGGTAGGGGCACAGATACGCAGTATTTT.

This rearrangement joins TRBV4-1 to TRBJ2-3, with 7 bases matching TRBD1. Germline trimming cut 0 bases from V and 7 bases from J; bases unmatched to any gene: 7. The germline gives CDR1 MGHRA, CDR2 YSYEKL. There are 15 residues in the CDR3. This CDR3 is CASSQDTGDTYTQYF. The CDR3 bases are TGCGCCAGCAGCCAAGATACAGGGGACACTTATACGCAGTATTTT.

This clone occurred a few times. V usage is TRBV30 and J usage is TRBJ2-3, with D unclear. This CDR3 is built from 14 residues. Germline V gene lookup returns CDR1 GTSNPN and CDR2 SVGIG (reference sequence). Trimming took 1 base from V and 2 from J, leaving 10 bases between them. CDR3 coding DNA: TGTGCCTGGAGTGCGCTCGGCCCCACAGATACGCAGTATTTT. Translating it yields CAWSALGPTDTQYF.

This rearrangement joins TRBV28 to TRBJ1-4; 10 bases agree with TRBD1. Germline values: CDR1 MDHEN, CDR2 SYDVKM. Losses at the gene ends were 5 bases for V and 7 bases for J; bases not matched to a gene: 10. The CDR3 is made up of 16 amino acids. The CDR3 sequence is CASSPGQGKGSEKLFF. DNA for the CDR3: TGTGCCAGCAGTCCGGGACAGGGGAAGGGGAGTGAAAAACTGTTTTTT. Complete variable domain (other parts from reference TRBV28 and TRBJ1-4): DVKVTQSSRYLVKRTGEKVFLECVQDMDHENMFWYRQDPGLGLRLIYFSYDVKMKEKGDIPEGYSVSREKKERFSLILESASTNQTSMYLCASSPGQGKGSEKLFFGSGTQLSVL.